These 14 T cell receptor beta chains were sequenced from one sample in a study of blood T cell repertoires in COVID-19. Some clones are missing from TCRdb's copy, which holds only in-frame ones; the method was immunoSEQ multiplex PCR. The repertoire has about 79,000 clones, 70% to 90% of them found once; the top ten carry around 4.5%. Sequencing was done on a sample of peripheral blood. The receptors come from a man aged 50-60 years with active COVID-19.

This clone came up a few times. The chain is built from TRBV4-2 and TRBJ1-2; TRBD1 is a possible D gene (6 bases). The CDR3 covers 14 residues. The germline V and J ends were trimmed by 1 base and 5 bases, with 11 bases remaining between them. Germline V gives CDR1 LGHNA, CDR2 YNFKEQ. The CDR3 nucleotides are TGTGCCAGCAGCCAAGGTGTAGGGACATATGGCTACACCTTC. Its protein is CASSQGVGTYGYTF.

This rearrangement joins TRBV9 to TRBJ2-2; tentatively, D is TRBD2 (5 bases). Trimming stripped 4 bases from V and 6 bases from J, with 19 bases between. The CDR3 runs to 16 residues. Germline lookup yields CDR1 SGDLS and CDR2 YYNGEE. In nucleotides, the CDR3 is TGTGCCAGCAGCCCAGGAGAGGGCGCAAATCCCGGGGAGCTGTTTTTT. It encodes CASSPGEGANPGELFF.

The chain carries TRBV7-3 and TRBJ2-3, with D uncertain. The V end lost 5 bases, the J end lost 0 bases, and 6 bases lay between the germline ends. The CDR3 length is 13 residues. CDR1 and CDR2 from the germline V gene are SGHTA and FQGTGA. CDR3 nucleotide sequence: TGTGCCAGCAGCACTTATAGCACAGATACGCAGTATTTT. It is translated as CASSTYSTDTQYF. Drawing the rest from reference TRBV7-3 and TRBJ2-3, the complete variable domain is GAGVSQTPSNKVTEKGKYVELRCDPISGHTALYWYRQSLGQGPEFLIYFQGTGAADDSGLPNDRFFAVRPEGSVSTLKIQRTERGDSAVYLCASSTYSTDTQYFGPGTRLTVL.

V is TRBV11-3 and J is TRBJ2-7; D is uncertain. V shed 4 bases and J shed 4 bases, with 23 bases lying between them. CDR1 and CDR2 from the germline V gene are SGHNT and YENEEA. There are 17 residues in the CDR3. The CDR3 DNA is TGTGCCAGCAGCTCCACCGGTGATCCTATAACCTTATACGAGCAGTACTTC. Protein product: CASSSTGDPITLYEQYF.

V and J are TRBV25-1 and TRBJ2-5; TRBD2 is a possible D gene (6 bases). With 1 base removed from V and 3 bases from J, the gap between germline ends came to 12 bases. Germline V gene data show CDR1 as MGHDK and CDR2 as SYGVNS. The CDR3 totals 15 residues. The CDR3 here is CASSEWRGPKETQYF. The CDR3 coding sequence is TGTGCCAGCAGTGAATGGAGGGGCCCTAAAGAGACCCAGTACTTC.

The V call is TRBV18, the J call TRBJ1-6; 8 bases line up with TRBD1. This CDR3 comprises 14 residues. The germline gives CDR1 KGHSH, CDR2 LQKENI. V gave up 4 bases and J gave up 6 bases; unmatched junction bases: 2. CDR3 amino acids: CASSLGTGNSPLHF. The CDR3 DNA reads TGTGCCAGCTCACTGGGGACAGGTAATTCACCCCTCCACTTT.

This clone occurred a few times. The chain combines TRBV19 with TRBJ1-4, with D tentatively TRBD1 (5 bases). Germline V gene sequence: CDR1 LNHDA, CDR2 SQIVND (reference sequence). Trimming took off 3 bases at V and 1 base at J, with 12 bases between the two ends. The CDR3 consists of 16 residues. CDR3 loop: CASSMGLDLTNEKLFF. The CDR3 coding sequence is TGTGCCAGTAGTATGGGGCTGGACCTAACTAATGAAAAACTGTTTTTT.

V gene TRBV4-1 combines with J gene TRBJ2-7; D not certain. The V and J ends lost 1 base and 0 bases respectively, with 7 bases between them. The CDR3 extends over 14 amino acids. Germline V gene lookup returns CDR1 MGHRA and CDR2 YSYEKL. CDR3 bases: TGCGCCAGCAGCCAAGTAGCCAACTCCTACGAGCAGTACTTC. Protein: CASSQVANSYEQYF.

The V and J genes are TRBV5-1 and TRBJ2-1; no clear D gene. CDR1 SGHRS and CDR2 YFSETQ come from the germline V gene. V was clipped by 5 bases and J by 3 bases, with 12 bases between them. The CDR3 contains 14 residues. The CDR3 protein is CASSLDRSYNEQFF. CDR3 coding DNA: TGCGCCAGCAGTTTAGATCGGAGCTACAATGAGCAGTTCTTC.

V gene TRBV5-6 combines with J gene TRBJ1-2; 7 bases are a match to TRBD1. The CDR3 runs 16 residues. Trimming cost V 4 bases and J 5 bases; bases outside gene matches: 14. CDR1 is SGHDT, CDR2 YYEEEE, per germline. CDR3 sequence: CASSLLPLGDRYGYTF. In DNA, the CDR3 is TGTGCCAGCAGCCTACTCCCTCTGGGGGACAGATATGGCTACACCTTC.

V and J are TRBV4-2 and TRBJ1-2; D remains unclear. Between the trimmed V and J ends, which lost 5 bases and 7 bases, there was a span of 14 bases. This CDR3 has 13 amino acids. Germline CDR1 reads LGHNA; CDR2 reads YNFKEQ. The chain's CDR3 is CASSEGSRRGYTF. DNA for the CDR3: TGTGCCAGCAGCGAGGGCAGCCGACGTGGCTACACCTTC.

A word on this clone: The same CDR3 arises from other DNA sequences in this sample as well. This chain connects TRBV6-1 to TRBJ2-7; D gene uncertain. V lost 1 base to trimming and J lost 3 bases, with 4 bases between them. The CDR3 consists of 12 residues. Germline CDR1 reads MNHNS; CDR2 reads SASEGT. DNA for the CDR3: TGTGCCAGCAGTGAAGATATCTACGAGCAGTACTTC. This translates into CASSEDIYEQYF.

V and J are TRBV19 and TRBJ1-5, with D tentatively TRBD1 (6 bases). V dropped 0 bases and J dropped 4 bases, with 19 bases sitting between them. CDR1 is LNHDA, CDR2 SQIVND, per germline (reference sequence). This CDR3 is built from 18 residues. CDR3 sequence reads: CASSIEAGARPRNQPQHF. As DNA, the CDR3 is TGTGCCAGTAGTATAGAGGCAGGGGCTAGACCAAGAAATCAGCCCCAGCATTTT.

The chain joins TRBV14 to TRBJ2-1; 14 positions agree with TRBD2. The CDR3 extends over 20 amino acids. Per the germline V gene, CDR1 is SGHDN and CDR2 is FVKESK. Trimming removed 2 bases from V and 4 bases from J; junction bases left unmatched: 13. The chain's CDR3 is CASSQRYAGLAGGSYNEQFF. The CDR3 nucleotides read TGTGCCAGCAGCCAAAGGTACGCCGGACTAGCGGGAGGATCATACAATGAGCAGTTCTTC.